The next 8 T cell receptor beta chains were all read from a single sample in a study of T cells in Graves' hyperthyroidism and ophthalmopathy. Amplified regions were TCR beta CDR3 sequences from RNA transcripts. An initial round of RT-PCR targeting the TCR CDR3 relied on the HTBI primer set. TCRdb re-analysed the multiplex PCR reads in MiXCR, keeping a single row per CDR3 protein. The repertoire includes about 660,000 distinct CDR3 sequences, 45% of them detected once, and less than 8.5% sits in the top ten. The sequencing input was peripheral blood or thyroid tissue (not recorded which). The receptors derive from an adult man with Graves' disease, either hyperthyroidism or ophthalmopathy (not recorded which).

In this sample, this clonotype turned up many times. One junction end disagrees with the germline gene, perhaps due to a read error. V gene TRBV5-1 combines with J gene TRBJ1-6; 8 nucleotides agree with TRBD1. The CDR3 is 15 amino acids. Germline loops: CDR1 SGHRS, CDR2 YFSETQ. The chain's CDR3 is CASSPGTGLNSPLHF. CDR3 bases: TGTGCCAGCAGCCCTGGGACAGGCCTGAATTCACCCCTCCACTTT.

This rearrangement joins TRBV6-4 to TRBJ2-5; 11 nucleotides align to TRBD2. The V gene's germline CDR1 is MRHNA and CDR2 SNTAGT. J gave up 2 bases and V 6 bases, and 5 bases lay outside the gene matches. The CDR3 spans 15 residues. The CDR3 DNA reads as TGTGCCAGCAGAGACGGGACTAGCGGACAAGAGACCCAGTACTTC. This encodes CASRDGTSGQETQYF.

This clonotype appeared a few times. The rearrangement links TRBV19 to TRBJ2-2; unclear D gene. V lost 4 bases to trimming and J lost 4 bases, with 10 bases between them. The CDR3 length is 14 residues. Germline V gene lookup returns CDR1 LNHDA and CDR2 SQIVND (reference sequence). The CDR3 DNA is TGTGCCAGTAGTAACCTCATAGGCACCGGGGAGCTGTTTTTT. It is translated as CASSNLIGTGELFF.

CDR3 region: CSARGGRRAEQYF. CDR3 coding DNA: TGCAGTGCGAGGGGCGGCCGGCGGGCCGAGCAGTACTTC. The chain has TRBV20-1 and TRBJ2-7, with D perhaps being TRBD1 or TRBD2 (5 bases each). Per germline, CDR1 DFQATT and CDR2 SNEGSKA (reference sequence). Trimming stripped 6 bases from V and 6 bases from J, with 18 bases between. The CDR3 loop spans 13 amino acids.

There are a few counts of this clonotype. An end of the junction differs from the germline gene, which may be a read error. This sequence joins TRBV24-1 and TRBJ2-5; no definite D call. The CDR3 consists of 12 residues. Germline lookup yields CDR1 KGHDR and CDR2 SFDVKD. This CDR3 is CASSFAQETQYF. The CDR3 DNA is TGTGCCAGCAGTTTTGCCCAAGAGACCCAGTACTTC.

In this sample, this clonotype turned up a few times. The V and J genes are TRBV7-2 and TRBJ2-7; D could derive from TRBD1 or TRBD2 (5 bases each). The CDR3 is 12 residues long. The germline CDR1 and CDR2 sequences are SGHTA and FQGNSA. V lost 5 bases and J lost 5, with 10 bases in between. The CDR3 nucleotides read TGTGCCAGCAGCCCTTGGGGGAACGAGCAGTACTTC. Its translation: CASSPWGNEQYF.

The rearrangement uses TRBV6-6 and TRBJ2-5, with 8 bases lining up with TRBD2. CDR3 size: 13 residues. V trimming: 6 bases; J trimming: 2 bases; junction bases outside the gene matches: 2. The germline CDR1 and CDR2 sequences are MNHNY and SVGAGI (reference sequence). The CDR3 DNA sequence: TGTGCCAGCAGGAGCGGGAGACAAGAGACCCAGTACTTC. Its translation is CASRSGRQETQYF.

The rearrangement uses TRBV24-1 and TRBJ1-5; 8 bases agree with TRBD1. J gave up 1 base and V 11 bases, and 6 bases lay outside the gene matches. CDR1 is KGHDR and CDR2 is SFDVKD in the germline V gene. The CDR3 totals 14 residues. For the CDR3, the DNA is TGTGCCATAACGGACAGGGACAGCAATCAGCCCCAGCATTTT. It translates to CAITDRDSNQPQHF.